The following is a T cell receptor beta chain sequence with its context. Antigen: not known. Looked up from germline, CDR1 is LGHNA and CDR2 is YNFKEQ. The CDR3 runs to 16 residues. Trimming left V 0 bases short and J 1 base short, with 7 bases between. This sample was taken from a study of T cell responses to AZD1222 COVID-19 vaccine. Study results and limitations: At baseline, just a handful of AZD1222 recipients tested seropositive. Unmutated variant regions are reportedly the target of nearly half of TCRs that are spike-specific.

Researchers grouped second doses given at about 4 or about 12 weeks into one pool. TCRdb's copy holds only in-frame clones and misses some; the assay was immunoSEQ multiplex PCR. The sample carries roughly 50,000 clones, 80% to 90% recorded once. The gene calls are TRBV4-2 and TRBJ1-6; D call uncertain. The sample consisted of peripheral blood, taken 28 days after the second AZD1222 dose. This receptor was taken from an adult who received the AZD1222 COVID-19 vaccine. The CDR3 DNA sequence: TGTGCCAGCAGCCAAGATGGACCGTCCTATAATTCACCCCTCCACTTT. Translating gives CASSQDGPSYNSPLHF.